The 28 T cell receptor beta chains listed next were all sequenced from one sample in a study of T cell responses to AZD1222 COVID-19 vaccine. The protocol was immunoSEQ multiplex PCR, while the TCRdb copy is restricted to in-frame clones and leaves out a portion. The sample shows about 150,000 clones, less than 95% of them seen only once. The sequencing here drew on peripheral blood, taken on day 0 of AZD1222 vaccination. Receptor source: an adult in good health.

The V gene is TRBV4-1, the J gene TRBJ2-7, with D perhaps TRBD2 (5 bases). The V gene lost 2 bases and the J gene lost 4 bases, with 12 bases spanning the gap. Germline V gene lookup returns CDR1 MGHRA and CDR2 YSYEKL. This CDR3 contains 14 residues. The CDR3 DNA follows: TGCGCCAGCAGCCAACACTACCTAGCTTACGAGCAGTACTTC. Translated: CASSQHYLAYEQYF.

V usage is TRBV24-1 and J usage is TRBJ1-5; D not resolved. Per the germline V gene, CDR1 is KGHDR and CDR2 is SFDVKD. Trimming removed 1 base at V and 10 bases at J, with 10 bases between. This CDR3 is 13 amino acids long. For the CDR3, the DNA is TGTGCCACCAGTGATTTTTCGCCTCCACCCCAGCATTTT. Translating it yields CATSDFSPPPQHF.

The chain joins TRBV4-2 to TRBJ2-3; TRBD2 matches 10 bases. Trimming cost V 4 bases and J 3 bases; bases outside gene matches: 4. The CDR3 runs 15 residues. CDR1 is LGHNA, CDR2 YNFKEQ, per germline. DNA for the CDR3: TGTGCCAGCAGCCCCGGACTAGCGGAGACAGATACGCAGTATTTT. It is translated as CASSPGLAETDTQYF.

This clone was recorded only once. The chain carries TRBV7-2 and TRBJ2-1; the D gene is possibly TRBD1 (6 bases). Looked up from germline, CDR1 is SGHTA and CDR2 is FQGNSA. V lost 3 bases and J lost 0, with 21 bases in between. There are 19 residues in the CDR3. The CDR3 spells CASSLGPETGRHSYNEQFF. CDR3 nucleotides: TGTGCCAGCAGCTTGGGTCCAGAGACAGGCCGGCACTCCTACAATGAGCAGTTCTTC.

This clone was found a few times. The chain carries TRBV7-9 and TRBJ2-7; D unresolved. Germline CDR1 SEHNR, CDR2 FQNEAQ (reference sequence). V dropped 2 bases and J dropped 2 bases, with 13 bases sitting between them. This CDR3 is 15 amino acids long. CDR3 DNA sequence: TGTGCCAGCAGCTTACTTCCGGCAGAACCCTACGAGCAGTACTTC. This translates into CASSLLPAEPYEQYF.

The chain joins TRBV15 to TRBJ1-1; TRBD1 matches at 7 bases. The germline gives CDR1 LNHNV, CDR2 YYDKDF (reference sequence). Germline trimming cut 1 base from V and 2 bases from J; bases unmatched to any gene: 7. The CDR3 runs to 16 residues. CDR3 DNA sequence: TGTGCCACCAGCAGAGCGTACAGGGGCGGCAACACTGAAGCTTTCTTT. Translating gives CATSRAYRGGNTEAFF.

The rearrangement links TRBV20-1 to TRBJ1-3; no clear D. In germline, CDR1 is DFQATT, CDR2 SNEGSKA (reference sequence). The CDR3 runs to 14 residues. V dropped 3 bases and J dropped 0 bases, with 9 bases sitting between them. The CDR3 bases are TGCAGTGCTAGTGTTGAGGTCTCTGGAAACACCATATATTTT. This encodes CSASVEVSGNTIYF.

About this clone itself: The same CDR3 is also encoded by other DNA sequences in this sample. The chain joins TRBV20-1 to TRBJ2-7, with D possibly matching TRBD1 (6 bases). Trimming took off 6 bases at V and 2 bases at J, with 14 bases between the two ends. CDR1 and CDR2 (germline): DFQATT, SNEGSKA (reference sequence). The CDR3 extends over 13 amino acids. The CDR3 sequence: CSASADSTYEQYF. In nucleotides, the CDR3 is TGCAGTGCCAGTGCGGACAGCACCTACGAGCAGTACTTC.

The chain employs TRBV2 and TRBJ1-5, with TRBD1 matching 10 bases. Germline CDR1 SNHLY, CDR2 FYNNEI. This CDR3 comprises 15 residues. V shed 6 bases, J shed 5 bases, and the junction held 7 bases outside the gene matches. In DNA form, the CDR3 reads TGTGCCAGCAGCCCCGACAGGGGGCGCGATCAGCCCCAGCATTTT. It encodes CASSPDRGRDQPQHF. Full variable domain (missing parts from reference TRBV2 and TRBJ1-5): EPEVTQTPSHQVTQMGQEVILRCVPISNHLYFYWYRQILGQKVEFLVSFYNNEISEKSEIFDDQFSVERPDGSNFTLKIRSTKLEDSAMYFCASSPDRGRDQPQHFGDGTRLSIL.

The V and J genes are TRBV7-8 and TRBJ1-6, with a tentative D call TRBD1 (5 bases). This CDR3 is built from 16 residues. The germline CDR1 and CDR2 sequences are SGHVS and FQNEAQ. Trimming shortened V by 7 bases and J by 6 bases, and 19 bases separated the two germline ends. The CDR3 nucleotides read TGTGCCAGCAAACTTCTAGAGGGACGGGGTAATTCACCCCTCCACTTT. This sequence encodes CASKLLEGRGNSPLHF. Full variable domain (outside the CDR3, taken from reference TRBV7-8 and TRBJ1-6): GAGVSQSPRYKVAKRGQDVALRCDPISGHVSLFWYQQALGQGPEFLTYFQNEAQLDKSGLPSDRFFAERPEGSVSTLKIQRTQQEDSAVYLCASKLLEGRGNSPLHFGNGTRLTVT.

The gene calls are TRBV9 and TRBJ2-2; tentative D call: TRBD2 (6 bases). The CDR3 has 15 amino acids. Germline V gene sequence: CDR1 SGDLS, CDR2 YYNGEE. Trimming stripped 3 bases from V and 10 bases from J, with 19 bases between. The CDR3 nucleotides read TGTGCCAGCAGCGCCACCGGGACTCGTCCGTCGGAGCTGTTTTTT. It translates to CASSATGTRPSELFF.

CDR3 amino acids: CATSDPTGGYAGELFF. CDR3 coding DNA: TGTGCCACCAGTGACCCCACAGGGGGCTACGCCGGGGAGCTGTTTTTT. The chain joins TRBV24-1 to TRBJ2-2; 9 positions agree with TRBD1. The CDR3 consists of 16 residues. V lost 4 bases, J lost 6 bases, and 8 bases stayed unmatched. CDR1 and CDR2 from the germline V gene are KGHDR and SFDVKD.

J is TRBJ2-5 and V is TRBV28; TRBD2 agrees at 8 bases. Germline assignment: CDR1 MDHEN and CDR2 SYDVKM. V lost 5 bases, J lost 6 bases, and 14 bases stayed unmatched. The length of the CDR3 is 16 residues. DNA of the CDR3: TGTGCCAGCAGTCCCTCAGGAGCGGGAGAACGGAAGACCCAGTACTTC. It codes for CASSPSGAGERKTQYF.

J is TRBJ1-1 and V is TRBV25-1; D is uncertain. In germline, CDR1 is MGHDK, CDR2 SYGVNS. Trimming took 2 bases from V and 1 from J, leaving 5 bases between them. The CDR3 has 13 amino acids. The CDR3: CASSEGANTEAFF. CDR3 DNA sequence: TGTGCCAGCAGTGAAGGCGCGAACACTGAAGCTTTCTTT.

V gene TRBV11-2 combines with J gene TRBJ2-2; maybe TRBD2 (6 bases). The V gene's germline CDR1 is SGHAT and CDR2 FQNNGV. CDR3 length: 13 amino acids. Trimming removed 5 bases at V and 7 bases at J, with 11 bases between. The CDR3 DNA follows: TGTGCCAGCAGCCTGGAGGGAGGCGGGGAGCTGTTTTTT. Amino acids: CASSLEGGGELFF.

In the case of this clone: One junction end disagrees with the germline gene, perhaps due to a read error. The same CDR3 can be traced to other DNA sequences in this sample. This rearrangement joins TRBV28 to TRBJ2-7; 8 positions agree with TRBD1. This CDR3 is built from 13 residues. Germline V gives CDR1 MDHEN, CDR2 SYDVKM. The chain's CDR3 is CASTAGGNNEQYF. In DNA form, the CDR3 reads TGTGCCAGCACCGCAGGGGGCAACAACGAGCAATACTTC.

The rearrangement links TRBV28 to TRBJ2-5; weak D call: TRBD1 (6 bases). The V end lost 4 bases, the J end lost 3 bases, and 12 bases lay between the germline ends. CDR3 length equals 14 residues. Germline CDR1 reads MDHEN; CDR2 reads SYDVKM. CDR3: CASSSPDREETQYF. In nucleotides, the CDR3 is TGTGCCAGCAGTTCACCGGACAGAGAAGAGACCCAGTACTTC.

J is TRBJ2-1 and V is TRBV11-2, with D maybe TRBD2 (5 bases). This CDR3 has 15 amino acids. Germline V CDR1 and CDR2: SGHAT, FQNNGV. Between the trimmed V and J ends, which lost 1 base and 7 bases, there was a span of 14 bases. CDR3 nucleotide sequence: TGTGCCAGCAGCTTAGGGGGAGCGGATAGGAATGAGCAGTTCTTC. Amino acids: CASSLGGADRNEQFF.

The V gene is TRBV18, the J gene TRBJ1-5; D is possibly TRBD1 (5 bases). Germline V gene data show CDR1 as KGHSH and CDR2 as LQKENI. This CDR3 has 16 amino acids. Deletions cut 3 bases from V and 0 bases from J, with 12 bases between. The CDR3 reads CASSPRGSYSNQPQHF. In nucleotides, the CDR3 is TGTGCCAGCTCACCGCGGGGGTCTTATAGCAATCAGCCCCAGCATTTT.

The rearrangement links TRBV14 to TRBJ1-1; D remains unclear. The CDR3 totals 18 residues. Germline lookup yields CDR1 SGHDN and CDR2 FVKESK. Trimming left V 2 bases short and J 4 bases short, with 23 bases between. CDR3 amino acids: CASSQQGMAPPMGTEAFF. In nucleotides, the CDR3 is TGTGCCAGCAGCCAACAAGGCATGGCCCCACCAATGGGCACTGAAGCTTTCTTT. The full variable domain, its missing parts supplied by reference TRBV14 and TRBJ1-1, is EAGVTQFPSHSVIEKGQTVTLRCDPISGHDNLYWYRRVMGKEIKFLLHFVKESKQDESGMPNNRFLAERTGGTYSTLKVQPAELEDSGVYFCASSQQGMAPPMGTEAFFGQGTRLTVV.

The chain joins TRBV4-2 to TRBJ2-1, with TRBD2 matching over 9 bases. The length of the CDR3 is 17 residues. Germline V lookup: CDR1 LGHNA, CDR2 YNFKEQ. V shed 1 base, J shed 4 bases, and the junction held 8 bases outside the gene matches. The CDR3 bases are TGTGCCAGCAGCCAAGTGTCTAGCGGGACGAATTACAATGAGCAGTTCTTC. It specifies CASSQVSSGTNYNEQFF.

The V call is TRBV6-1, the J call TRBJ2-2; D not resolved. CDR1 MNHNS and CDR2 SASEGT come from the germline V gene. Between the trimmed V and J ends, which lost 4 bases and 4 bases, there was a span of 16 bases. CDR3 size: 16 residues. CDR3 in DNA: TGTGCCAGCAGTGGAAGGACCGGTATTATCACCGGGGAGCTGTTTTTT. Translated, it gives CASSGRTGIITGELFF.

This clone is medium-sized (0.01 to 0.1%) within its sample. J is TRBJ2-6 and V is TRBV6-2 or TRBV6-3, with a tentative D call TRBD1 (7 bases). Trimming took 6 bases from V and 0 from J, leaving 18 bases between them. The CDR3 loop spans 18 amino acids. Germline CDR1 MNHEY, CDR2 SVGEGT. The CDR3 DNA reads as TGTGCCAGCAGCACAGACGGACAGGACTACTCTGGGGCCAACGTCCTGACTTTC. It yields the protein CASSTDGQDYSGANVLTF.

The CDR3 loop is CSAINYGYTF. The CDR3 DNA sequence: TGCAGTGCAATAAACTATGGCTACACCTTC. The chain has TRBV20-1 and TRBJ1-2; unclear D gene. CDR3 length: 10 amino acids. Per germline, CDR1 DFQATT and CDR2 SNEGSKA (reference sequence). Trimming shortened V by 6 bases and J by 2 bases, and 4 bases separated the two germline ends.

The CDR3 DNA reads as TGCAGCGCCGGGGACAGGAGCCCGCCTGAAGCTTTCTTT. Protein: CSAGDRSPPEAFF. The rearrangement uses TRBV29-1 and TRBJ1-1; 8 bases align to TRBD1. After removal of 7 bases from V and 6 bases from J, the junction contained 10 bases not matched to a gene. The CDR3 sequence is 13 residues long. Germline CDR1 and CDR2: SQVTM and ANQGSEA. Full variable domain (outside the CDR3, taken from reference TRBV29-1 and TRBJ1-1): SAVISQKPSRDICQRGTSLTIQCQVDSQVTMMFWYRQQPGQSLTLIATANQGSEATYESGFVIDKFPISRPNLTFSTLTVSNMSPEDSSIYLCSAGDRSPPEAFFGQGTRLTVV.

The chain uses TRBV19 and TRBJ1-3; D uncertain. This CDR3 has 12 residues. The V gene's germline CDR1 is LNHDA and CDR2 SQIVND (reference sequence). With 5 bases removed from V and 10 bases from J, the gap between germline ends came to 12 bases. DNA of the CDR3: TGTGCCAGTAGTCCTAGAGGGTTTACCATATATTTT. Translated: CASSPRGFTIYF.

The chain carries TRBV7-2 and TRBJ2-4; possible D gene TRBD2, 5 bases. Germline loops: CDR1 SGHTA, CDR2 FQGNSA. This CDR3 comprises 13 residues. Between the trimmed V and J ends, which lost 5 bases and 8 bases, there was a span of 13 bases. The chain's CDR3 is CASSGRASDIQYF. DNA of the CDR3: TGTGCCAGCAGCGGGCGGGCTTCGGACATTCAGTACTTC.

The rearrangement links TRBV9 to TRBJ1-1; D unresolved. This CDR3 spans 13 amino acids. V gave up 2 bases and J gave up 5 bases, with 10 bases separating them. The germline CDR1 and CDR2 sequences are SGDLS and YYNGEE. The CDR3 region has the DNA TGTGCCAGCAGCGTCCAAACGGATACTGAAGCTTTCTTT. Translating gives CASSVQTDTEAFF.